These T cell receptor beta chains were read from a single sample in a study of siplizumab effects on memory and regulatory T cells. TCRdb's table, derived via immunoSEQ multiplex PCR, lists solely in-frame clones and lacks some. The sample has some 96,000 clones; 75% to 95% are singletons. The sequenced sample consisted of CD4+ T cells sorted from blood. The receptors here all came from a human donor in good health. CDR3s include the opening cysteine and the closing phenylalanine or tryptophan. Fields, in order: V gene, J gene, clone size, D gene, CDR3 protein, CDR3 DNA. D genes are given only for firm matches. Only some rows state a clone size, as once, few, many or a class for expanded clones.

TRBV19,TRBJ2-5,-,TRBD2,CASSSPGLAVETQYF,TGTGCCAGTAGTTCACCGGGACTAGCTGTCGAGACCCAGTACTTC
TRBV7-2,TRBJ1-4,-,TRBD1,CASASGTGGKLFF,TGTGCCAGCGCATCCGGGACAGGGGGAAAACTGTTTTTT
TRBV5-6,TRBJ2-7,-,-,CASSHLKREQYF,TGTGCCAGCAGCCACCTGAAGCGCGAGCAGTACTTC
TRBV9,TRBJ2-7,-,TRBD2,CASSVDGLAEEQYF,TGTGCCAGCAGCGTAGATGGACTAGCGGAGGAGCAGTACTTC
TRBV29-1,TRBJ2-3,-,TRBD2,CSVIRTSGVSDTQYF,TGCAGCGTCATCCGGACTAGCGGGGTGTCAGATACGCAGTATTTT
TRBV29-1,TRBJ2-5,-,-,CSVGETQYF,TGCAGCGTAGGGGAGACCCAGTACTTC
TRBV30,TRBJ1-6,-,TRBD1,CAYTGGSNSPLHF,TGTGCCTACACAGGGGGGAGTAATTCACCCCTCCACTTT
TRBV7-2,TRBJ2-7,-,TRBD2,CASSPGAGRTYEQYF,TGTGCCAGCAGCCCGGGAGCGGGGCGGACCTACGAGCAGTACTTC
TRBV13,TRBJ2-5,-,TRBD1,CASSSGGGWETQYF,TGTGCCAGCAGCTCAGGGGGCGGGTGGGAGACCCAGTACTTC
TRBV18,TRBJ1-5,-,-,CASSPMDSGIYQPQHF,TGTGCCAGCTCACCCATGGACAGTGGGATATACCAGCCCCAGCATTTT
TRBV6-5,TRBJ2-3,-,TRBD1,CASRRGDRVTDTQYF,TGTGCCAGCAGAAGGGGGGACAGGGTAACAGATACGCAGTATTTT
TRBV7-8,TRBJ2-3,-,TRBD2,CASSLVWDYGTDTQYF,TGTGCCAGCAGCTTAGTGTGGGACTACGGGACAGATACGCAGTATTTT
TRBV7-9,TRBJ2-3,-,-,CASSLDRWEVDTQYF,TGTGCCAGCAGCTTAGACCGTTGGGAGGTAGATACGCAGTATTTT
TRBV18,TRBJ2-2,-,-,CASTGGTGELFF,TGTGCCAGCACCGGGGGCACCGGGGAGCTGTTTTTT
TRBV13,TRBJ2-1,-,TRBD2,CASSLERGGSYNEQFF,TGTGCCAGCAGCTTAGAGCGGGGGGGCTCCTACAATGAGCAGTTCTTC
TRBV6-6,TRBJ1-4,-,TRBD1,CASSPRTGESDEKLFF,TGTGCCAGCAGTCCCCGGACAGGGGAAAGCGATGAAAAACTGTTTTTT
TRBV27,TRBJ2-1,once,-,CASSLKGIYEQFF,TGTGCCAGCAGTTTAAAGGGAATTTATGAGCAGTTCTTC
TRBV30,TRBJ1-3,-,-,CAWSVVGLGGNTIYF,TGTGCCTGGAGTGTAGTAGGGCTGGGAGGAAACACCATATATTTT
TRBV19,TRBJ1-2,once,-,CASKTAANYGYTF,TGTGCCAGTAAAACGGCGGCCAACTATGGCTACACCTTC
TRBV7-2,TRBJ2-3,-,TRBD2,CAISGGITDTQYF,TGTGCCATTAGCGGGGGTATCACAGATACGCAGTATTTT
TRBV10-3,TRBJ1-1,-,-,CAISESRSRVHMNTEAFF,TGTGCCATCAGTGAATCGCGGTCCCGGGTACACATGAACACTGAAGCTTTCTTT
TRBV6-5,TRBJ2-7,-,-,CASSYLRGAYEQYF,TGTGCCAGCAGTTATTTGCGGGGAGCCTACGAGCAGTACTTC
TRBV7-3,TRBJ2-1,-,-,CASSLDSSYNEQFF,TGTGCCAGCAGTTTGGACAGCTCCTACAATGAGCAGTTCTTC
TRBV19,TRBJ1-1,-,-,CASRVGVNTEAFF,TGTGCCAGTCGTGTTGGGGTGAACACTGAAGCTTTCTTT
TRBV6-5,TRBJ1-2,-,-,CASSSRTGGYTF,TGTGCCAGCAGTTCTCGGACTGGTGGCTACACCTTC
TRBV30,TRBJ1-2,-,-,CAWSLRATYGYTF,TGTGCCTGGAGTTTACGGGCCACCTATGGCTACACCTTC
TRBV29-1,TRBJ1-2,-,TRBD1,CSVPGTGLGYTF,TGCAGCGTCCCTGGGACAGGACTTGGCTACACCTTC
TRBV7-9,TRBJ2-7,-,TRBD2,CASSLEATSGVNF,TGTGCCAGCAGCTTAGAGGCGACTAGCGGGGTGAACTTC
TRBV6-1,TRBJ2-1,-,-,CATAIAGNSYNEQFF,TGTGCCACCGCTATAGCAGGGAATTCCTACAATGAGCAGTTCTTC
TRBV7-2,TRBJ2-7,-,-,CASSFLGRAYEQYF,TGTGCCAGCAGCTTTCTCGGCAGGGCCTACGAGCAGTACTTC
TRBV11-3,TRBJ2-5,-,-,CASSLGGQETQYF,TGTGCCAGCAGCTTAGGGGGCCAAGAGACCCAGTACTTC
TRBV11-2,TRBJ2-4,-,-,CASSPGLGAKNIQYF,TGTGCCAGCAGCCCTGGGCTCGGGGCCAAAAACATTCAGTACTTC
TRBV6-5,TRBJ1-1,-,-,CASSKGSSMNTEAFF,TGTGCCAGCAGTAAGGGGAGTTCCATGAACACTGAAGCTTTCTTT
TRBV7-2,TRBJ1-2,-,TRBD1,CASSSGRGSTYGYTF,TGTGCCAGCAGCTCTGGCAGGGGGTCCACCTATGGCTACACCTTC
TRBV10-3,TRBJ1-2,-,-,CAISESGNYGYTF,TGTGCCATCAGTGAGTCAGGGAACTATGGCTACACCTTC
TRBV5-1,TRBJ1-1,-,-,CASSSWEGPTEAFF,TGCGCCAGCAGCTCATGGGAGGGGCCAACTGAAGCTTTCTTT
TRBV6-5,TRBJ1-1,-,-,CASIEVWGTEAFF,TGTGCCAGCATCGAGGTATGGGGGACTGAAGCTTTCTTT
TRBV25-1,TRBJ2-3,-,-,CASSDGFATQYF,TGTGCCAGCAGTGATGGGTTCGCTACGCAGTATTTT
TRBV10-3,TRBJ1-4,-,TRBD1,CAISDRTGNEKLFF,TGTGCCATCAGTGACAGGACAGGGAATGAAAAACTGTTTTTT
TRBV7-2,TRBJ1-5,-,-,CASSSRGGGPQHF,TGTGCCAGCAGCTCCCGGGGGGGCGGACCCCAGCATTTT
TRBV6-5,TRBJ2-3,-,TRBD2,CASRGVAGGGTQYF,TGTGCCAGCAGGGGGGTAGCGGGGGGCGGTACGCAGTATTTT
TRBV4-3,TRBJ1-1,few,-,CASSQEVRGGNFF,TGCGCCAGCAGCCAAGAGGTCAGGGGAGGGAACTTCTTT
TRBV7-8,TRBJ2-5,-,TRBD1,CASSSPPWDRGGETQYF,TGTGCCAGCAGCTCACCGCCCTGGGACAGGGGGGGGGAGACCCAGTACTTC
TRBV7-2,TRBJ1-2,-,TRBD1,CASSLGQAFYGYTF,TGTGCCAGCAGCCTGGGACAGGCTTTCTATGGCTACACCTTC
TRBV4-1,TRBJ2-3,-,-,CASSQDPVPRSTDTQYF,TGCGCCAGCAGCCAAGATCCAGTCCCGAGATCCACAGATACGCAGTATTTT
TRBV9,TRBJ2-1,once,-,CASSTLTGPYEQFF,TGTGCCAGCAGCACCCTGACAGGTCCCTATGAGCAGTTCTTC
TRBV9,TRBJ1-1,-,-,CASSGLGQAAATEAFF,TGTGCCAGCAGCGGACTTGGACAAGCAGCAGCGACTGAAGCTTTCTTT
TRBV5-1,TRBJ2-1,-,-,CASSLNTDYNEQFF,TGCGCCAGCAGCTTGAACACCGATTACAATGAGCAGTTCTTC
TRBV15,TRBJ1-1,-,-,CATRGSSQRGEAFF,TGTGCCACCCGGGGTTCCTCACAGCGCGGGGAGGCTTTCTTT
TRBV11-1,TRBJ1-6,-,-,CASSLPSGNSPLHF,TGTGCCAGCAGCTTGCCTTCCGGAAATTCACCCCTCCACTTT
TRBV19,TRBJ2-7,-,-,CASSIVFGGAPYEQYF,TGTGCCAGTAGTATAGTATTTGGGGGGGCCCCCTACGAGCAGTACTTC
TRBV7-9,TRBJ2-7,-,-,CASSLPQRGLAYEQYF,TGTGCCAGCAGCTTACCCCAAAGGGGATTAGCCTACGAGCAGTACTTC
TRBV19,TRBJ2-3,-,-,CASSIADTQYF,TGTGCCAGTAGTATTGCAGATACGCAGTATTTT
TRBV5-6,TRBJ2-3,-,-,CANPRSDTQYF,TGTGCCAACCCGAGATCAGATACGCAGTATTTT
TRBV9,TRBJ1-6,-,TRBD1,CASSEDRVSNSPLHF,TGTGCCAGCAGCGAGGACAGGGTCAGTAATTCACCCCTCCACTTT
TRBV4-3,TRBJ2-2,-,-,CASSQDPTGYTGELFF,TGCGCCAGCAGCCAAGACCCGACGGGGTACACCGGGGAGCTGTTTTTT
TRBV4-2,TRBJ1-1,-,-,CASSQDPRGSGEAFF,TGTGCCAGCAGCCAAGACCCCAGGGGTTCGGGTGAAGCTTTCTTT
TRBV9,TRBJ2-2,-,TRBD1,CASSPRQGSTGELFF,TGTGCCAGCAGCCCACGACAGGGGTCCACCGGGGAGCTGTTTTTT
TRBV15,TRBJ2-1,-,-,CATSSRDHNEQFF,TGTGCCACCAGCAGCCGAGACCACAATGAGCAGTTCTTC